The clone carrying this T cell receptor (beta chain) was seen only a few times. The target antigen is unknown. CDR3 regions were amplified by Arm-PCR using iRepertoire HTBI primers to build TCR beta libraries. Original data processing: Under 75 TRBV and roughly 15 TRBJ segments were identified across samples. From the multiplex PCR reads, TCRdb called clonotypes with MiXCR, one entry per CDR3 protein. TCRdb's processing, not the authors', yielded these V and J calls. This repertoire shows approximately 400,000 distinct CDR3 sequences, more than 12% found once; its top ten account for approximately 15%. Time point denoted: newly diagnosed GD, antithyroid drugs for less than 3 months. PBMCs were the source of the RNA used for TCR sequencing. This entry comes from a study of regulatory T cells in long-lasting Graves disease. Study-wide points: Segments TRBV28, TRBJ1-2 and TRBJ2-5 showed preferential usage in persistent disease.

This CDR3 is 16 amino acids long. V dropped 3 bases and J dropped 0; count of bases not matched to a gene: 4. Germline CDR1 reads LNHDA; CDR2 reads SQIVND (reference sequence). These data also featured in a second study, about T cells in Graves' hyperthyroidism and ophthalmopathy. That report notes: A patient was excluded if there was uncontrolled infection, other autoimmune disease, pregnancy or lactation. With the HTBI primer set, the TCR CDR3 went through a first round of RT-PCR.

The gene calls are TRBV19 and TRBJ2-1; TRBD1 matches at 8 bases. This clonotype was sampled from a woman in her twenties or thirties with Graves disease. Source: peripheral blood mononuclear cells (PBMCs), taken at new diagnosis, from a patient treated with antithyroid drugs. This chain's CDR3 is CASSIGTGGSYNEQFF. Here the CDR3 DNA reads TGTGCCAGTAGTATCGGGACAGGTGGCTCCTACAATGAGCAGTTCTTC.